Listed below are T cell receptor beta chains from one sample, sequenced in a study of blood T cell repertoires in COVID-19. Generated by immunoSEQ multiplex PCR, the TCRdb table keeps only in-frame clones and is missing some. Altogether some 340,000 clones are present, about 90% being singletons, with the ten largest covering 5.3%. The sample taken for sequencing was PBMCs or T cells enriched from blood (not recorded which). These receptors were taken from a woman in her twenties or thirties who had recovered from COVID-19. Each CDR3 is given with its conserved first and last residue.

v_call cdr3_length cdr3_aa
TRBV7-9 16 CASSLGADPGIGGYTF
TRBV29-1 13 CSVRGLANEKLFF
TRBV9 13 CASSVLGREEQFF
TRBV4-2 20 CASSQGTSGGPHLHQETQYF
TRBV4-3 16 CASSQDYGQSGNTIYF
TRBV12-3/TRBV12-4 12 CASSTEFYGYTF
TRBV10-3 15 CAISLEGPEYSGYTF
TRBV29-1 16 CSVDVGGGYSGNTIYF
TRBV27 14 CASSLSWGGQPQHF
TRBV11-2 15 CASSSRGTEETEAFF
TRBV5-1 19 CASSSFGAGGRFGKDEQYF
TRBV4-1 15 CASSPRGTGDTEAFF
TRBV9 16 CASSPGTSIYQETQYF
TRBV7-9 14 CASSPGTDPYGYTF
TRBV6-5 16 CASSYAGTGNTDTQYF
TRBV18 16 CASSPPGTGGNQPQHF
TRBV4-2 19 CASSQDPFRRTLAKNIQYF
TRBV6-4 13 CASSPEGGNTQYF
TRBV18 13 CASSPSRDSEAFF
TRBV28 15 CASSPARATNYGYTF
TRBV19 14 CASSIDRMNTEAFF
TRBV7-9 16 CASSSWTDGDGGELFF
TRBV5-6 16 CASSFMDSGSNQPQHF
TRBV7-9 14 CASSGTSKPETQYF
TRBV6-5 14 CASRKLQGTGELFF
TRBV12-3/TRBV12-4 13 CASSAVRGYEQYF
TRBV2 15 CASRSGGAMFYEQYF
TRBV6-5 12 CATTGFDTEAFF
TRBV29-1 18 CSVSSRDTPLRHTGELFF
TRBV9 13 CASSRGGNTEAFF
TRBV5-8 15 CASSPGTGGYYGYTF
TRBV6-2/TRBV6-3 14 CASSGGGLNQPQHF
TRBV2 15 CASGGDAGGIGEQFF
TRBV19 14 CASSIRGLDTEAFF
TRBV5-1 15 CASSLVSGGAGEQFF
TRBV5-6 14 CASSFGQGYEKLFF
TRBV19 17 CASSMSGPAVGTDTQYF
TRBV20-1 12 CSASWLAGEQYF
TRBV7-9 15 CASSPLGRVEETQYF
TRBV12-3/TRBV12-4 13 CASTRDYYNEQFF